This T cell receptor (beta chain) was found in a study of vaccination and CD4 T cells after COVID-19. Whole-study context: Post-vaccine sampling followed dose two by a median 72 days (range 14 to 241).

Trimming took 7 bases from V and 3 from J, leaving 19 bases between them. Germline values: CDR1 SQVTM, CDR2 ANQGSEA. This CDR3 has 14 residues. Remarks on this clonotype: What it binds is not known.

Sequenced with the Oncomine TCR Beta short-read assay was DNA taken from cultured CD4+ T cells. TCRdb called the PCR reads again in MiXCR, with one record for every CDR3 protein. The sample lists about 14,000 distinct CDR3 sequences; around 50% were seen once. Treatment denoted: roughly ten-day PBMC culture with coronavirus spike peptide pools or control peptides (ViraFEST assay). After expanding antigen-specific T cells with peptide pools, ViraFEST sequenced their TCRs. Sequencing was performed on CD4+ T cells from blood, cultured in vitro, taken before SARS-CoV-2 vaccination. V and J are TRBV29-1 and TRBJ2-7; D is unresolved. This receptor was obtained from a human donor who had recovered from COVID-19. The CDR3 reads CSGVVLGEYYEQYF. CDR3 DNA sequence: TGCAGCGGGGTGGTTTTGGGTGAATACTACGAGCAGTACTTC.